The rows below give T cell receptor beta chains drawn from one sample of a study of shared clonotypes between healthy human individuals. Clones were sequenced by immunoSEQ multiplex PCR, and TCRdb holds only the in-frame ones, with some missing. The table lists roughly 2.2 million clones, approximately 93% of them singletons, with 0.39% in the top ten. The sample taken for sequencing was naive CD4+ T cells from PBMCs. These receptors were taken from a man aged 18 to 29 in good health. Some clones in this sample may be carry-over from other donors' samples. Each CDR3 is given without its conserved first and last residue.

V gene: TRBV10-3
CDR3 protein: AISWTGRTGELF

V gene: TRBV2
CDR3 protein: ASKGAAQPQH

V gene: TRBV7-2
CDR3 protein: ASSFRGGGNTEAF

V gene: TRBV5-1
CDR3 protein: ASMWSGTQETQY

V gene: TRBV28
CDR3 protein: ASSRGGNLYEQY

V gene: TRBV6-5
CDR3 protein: ASSYVGAGGYT

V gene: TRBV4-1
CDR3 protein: ASSQGSGRAPVATDTQY

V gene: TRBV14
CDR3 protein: ASSQGTPSGRAGQY

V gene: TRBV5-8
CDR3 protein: ASSREGSGLGNEQY

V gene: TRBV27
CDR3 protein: ASSLSGREAPYNEQF

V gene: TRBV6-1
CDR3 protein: ASRAGGFGEKLF

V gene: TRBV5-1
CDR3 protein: ASSLAILYEGETQY

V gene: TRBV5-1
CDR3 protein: ASSTRPQDEKLF

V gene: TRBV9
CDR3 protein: ASSVAPKNIQY